A single sample gave rise to the 12 T cell receptor beta chains below, sequenced in a study of blood T cells in healthy people across ages. Combining a sample-barcoded 5' primer with a J-beta primer mix, a second PCR ran for roughly 6 to 11 cycles. TCRdb independently ran MiXCR on the 5' RACE reads; one entry per CDR3 protein. Of almost 1 million distinct CDR3 sequences listed, just over 50% were seen once; the top ten hold about 22%. Sequenced sample: blood. The receptors were sampled from a woman between 55 and 75 years old in good health.

On this clonotype: The junction departs from germline at one end; a sequencing error may be responsible. V and J are TRBV5-1 and TRBJ1-1; 8 positions match TRBD1. Germline V CDR1 and CDR2: SGHRS, YFSETQ. The CDR3 has 14 amino acids. CDR3 residues: CVSSTWTGQTEAFF. CDR3 bases: TGCGTCAGCAGCACATGGACAGGGCAGACTGAAGCTTTCTTT.

This clonotype was picked up a small number of times. This chain connects TRBV29-1 to TRBJ2-1; 9 positions match TRBD1. CDR1 is SQVTM and CDR2 is ANQGSEA in the germline V gene. The CDR3 consists of 13 residues. V lost 7 bases, J lost 8 bases, and 9 bases stayed unmatched. The CDR3 sequence is CSGTRDRVHEQFF. As DNA, the CDR3 is TGCAGCGGGACACGGGACAGGGTTCATGAGCAGTTCTTC.

The chain couples TRBV20-1 to TRBJ2-1; 9 nucleotides agree with TRBD1. Germline lookup yields CDR1 DFQATT and CDR2 SNEGSKA (reference sequence). The CDR3 runs to 13 residues. The V gene end was trimmed by 5 bases and the J gene end by 7 bases; junction bases not matched to a gene: 6. The CDR3 sequence: CSALQGTGNEQFF. The CDR3 DNA sequence: TGCAGTGCTCTACAGGGGACAGGGAATGAGCAGTTCTTC.

The chain combines TRBV5-1 with TRBJ1-5, with a possible D match to TRBD1 (5 bases). The V gene lost 3 bases and the J gene lost 3 bases, with 7 bases spanning the gap. The CDR3 is 13 residues long. Germline loops: CDR1 SGHRS, CDR2 YFSETQ. CDR3 residues: CASSWDVNQPQHF. The CDR3 DNA is TGCGCCAGCAGCTGGGACGTCAATCAGCCCCAGCATTTT.

The rearrangement joins TRBV28 to TRBJ2-1; D gene ambiguous. The DNA matches TRBJ2-7 better at its end, which makes the J call doubtful. In germline, CDR1 is MDHEN, CDR2 SYDVKM. This CDR3 comprises 14 residues. The CDR3 region is CASRPSGPHNEQYF. In nucleotides, the CDR3 is TGTGCCAGCAGACCATCCGGACCCCACAATGAGCAGTACTTC.

This clonotype was counted only a few times. The chain is built from TRBV20-1 and TRBJ2-5; D perhaps matches TRBD1 (6 bases). Germline CDR1 is DFQATT and CDR2 is SNEGSKA (reference sequence). Deletions cut 4 bases from V and 4 bases from J, with 10 bases between. The CDR3 sequence is 12 residues long. The CDR3 loop reads CSATGAPETQYF. The CDR3 DNA reads as TGCAGTGCTACAGGGGCCCCAGAGACCCAGTACTTC.

This clonotype was seen many times. The rearrangement uses TRBV4-3 and TRBJ1-2; D call uncertain. This CDR3 has 14 residues. V lost 0 bases, J lost 5 bases, and 10 bases lay in between. Germline CDR1 reads LGHNA; CDR2 reads YSLEER. This CDR3 reads CASSQDHTVYGYTF. CDR3 nucleotide sequence: TGCGCCAGCAGCCAAGATCATACGGTGTATGGCTACACCTTC.

The gene calls are TRBV29-1 and TRBJ2-7; D is perhaps TRBD1 or TRBD2 (5 bases each). CDR3 length equals 15 residues. CDR1 is SQVTM, CDR2 ANQGSEA, per germline. Between the trimmed V and J ends, which lost 0 bases and 0 bases, there was a span of 12 bases. The CDR3 protein is CSVEDRGRSSYEQYF. DNA of the CDR3: TGCAGCGTTGAAGATCGGGGACGGAGCTCCTACGAGCAGTACTTC.

This clonotype was recorded a few times. The rearrangement links TRBV12-3 or TRBV12-4 to TRBJ2-3; the D gene could be TRBD1 or TRBD2 (5 bases each). The CDR3 totals 17 residues. V shed 6 bases and J shed 3 bases, with 22 bases lying between them. The CDR3 protein is CASSRKLAPGTTDTQYF. The DNA for the CDR3 is TGTGCCAGCAGCCGCAAGTTGGCCCCCGGGACGACAGATACGCAGTATTTT.

This clonotype showed up just a few times. The chain joins TRBV20-1 to TRBJ2-1; 7 positions match TRBD1. The CDR3 runs to 15 residues. V lost 0 bases and J lost 0; bases outside the gene matches: 2. Per germline, CDR1 DFQATT and CDR2 SNEGSKA (reference sequence). The CDR3 nucleotides read TGCAGTGCTAGAGATTCAGGGGGCTCCTACAATGAGCAGTTCTTC. This codes for CSARDSGGSYNEQFF.

The chain couples TRBV6-5 to TRBJ2-7; 7 bases match TRBD2. The V gene end was trimmed by 5 bases and the J gene end by 0 bases; junction bases not matched to a gene: 7. The CDR3 loop spans 15 amino acids. Germline V CDR1 and CDR2: MNHEY, SVGAGI. CDR3 DNA sequence: TGTGCCAGCAGTGGGGGGGTGGGAAGCTCCTACGAGCAGTACTTC. Its translation: CASSGGVGSSYEQYF.

This clonotype was seen at least ten times. The chain joins TRBV29-1 to TRBJ1-5; no clear D. V was cut by 0 bases and J by 3 bases, with 6 bases left in between. The V gene's germline CDR1 is SQVTM and CDR2 ANQGSEA. The CDR3 spans 13 residues. The CDR3 sequence: CSVEDQPNQPQHF. The CDR3 DNA follows: TGCAGCGTTGAAGATCAACCCAATCAGCCCCAGCATTTT.